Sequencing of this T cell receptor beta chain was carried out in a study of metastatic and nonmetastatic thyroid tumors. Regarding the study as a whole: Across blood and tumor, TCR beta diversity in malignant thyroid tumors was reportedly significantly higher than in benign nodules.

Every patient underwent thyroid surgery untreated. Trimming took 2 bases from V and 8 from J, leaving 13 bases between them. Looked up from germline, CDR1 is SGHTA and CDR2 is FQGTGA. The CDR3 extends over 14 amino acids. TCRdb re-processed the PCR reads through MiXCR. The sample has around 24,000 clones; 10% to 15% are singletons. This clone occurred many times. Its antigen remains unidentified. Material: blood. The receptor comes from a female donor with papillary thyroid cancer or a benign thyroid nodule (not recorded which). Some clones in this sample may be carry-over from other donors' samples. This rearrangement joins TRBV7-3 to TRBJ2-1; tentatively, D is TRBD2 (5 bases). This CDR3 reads CASSLAYSVDEQFF. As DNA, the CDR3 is TGTGCCAGCAGCTTAGCGTATAGCGTAGATGAGCAGTTCTTC.